This T cell receptor beta chain was recorded in a study of blood T cell repertoires in COVID-19. Profiled with immunoSEQ multiplex PCR; TCRdb holds only in-frame clones, not every one. The sample yields 20,000 or so clones, 86% seen once. Input material: peripheral blood. The source is a human donor with acute or convalescent COVID-19. The donor label of this sample is uncertain.

The CDR3 coding sequence is TGTGCCAGCACCCCTCCGAGCTCCTACGAGCAGTACTTC. Protein sequence: CASTPPSSYEQYF. The chain has TRBV6-6 and TRBJ2-7; no reliable D call. This CDR3 region has 13 residues. Per the germline V gene, CDR1 is MNHNY and CDR2 is SVGAGI (reference sequence). Trimming removed 7 bases at V and 0 bases at J, with 10 bases between.